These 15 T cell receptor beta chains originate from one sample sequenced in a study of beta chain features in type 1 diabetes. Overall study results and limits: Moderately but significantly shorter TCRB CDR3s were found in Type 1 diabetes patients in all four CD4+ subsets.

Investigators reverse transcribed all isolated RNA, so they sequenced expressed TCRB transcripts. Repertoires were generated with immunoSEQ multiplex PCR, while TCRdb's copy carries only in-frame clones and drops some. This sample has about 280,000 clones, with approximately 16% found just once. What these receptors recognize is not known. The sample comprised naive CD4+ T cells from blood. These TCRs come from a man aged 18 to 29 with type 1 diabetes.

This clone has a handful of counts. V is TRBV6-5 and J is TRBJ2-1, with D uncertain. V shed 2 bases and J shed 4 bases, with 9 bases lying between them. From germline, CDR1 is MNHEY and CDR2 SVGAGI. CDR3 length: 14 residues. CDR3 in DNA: TGTGCCAGCAGTTACAGGCGGAATTACAATGAGCAGTTCTTC. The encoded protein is CASSYRRNYNEQFF.

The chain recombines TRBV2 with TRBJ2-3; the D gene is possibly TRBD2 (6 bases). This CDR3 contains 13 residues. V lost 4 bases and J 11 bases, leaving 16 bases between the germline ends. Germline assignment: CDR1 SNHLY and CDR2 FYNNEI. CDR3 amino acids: CASSAETGDKQYF. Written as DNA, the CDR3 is TGTGCCAGCAGTGCGGAGACGGGAGACAAGCAGTATTTT.

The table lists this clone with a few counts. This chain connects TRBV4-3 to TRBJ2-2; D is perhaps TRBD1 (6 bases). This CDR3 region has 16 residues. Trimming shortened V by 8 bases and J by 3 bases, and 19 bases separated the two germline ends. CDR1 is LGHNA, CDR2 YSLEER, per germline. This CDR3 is CASQVARGEDTGELFF. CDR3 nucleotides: TGCGCCAGCCAAGTGGCCAGGGGAGAGGACACCGGGGAGCTGTTTTTT.

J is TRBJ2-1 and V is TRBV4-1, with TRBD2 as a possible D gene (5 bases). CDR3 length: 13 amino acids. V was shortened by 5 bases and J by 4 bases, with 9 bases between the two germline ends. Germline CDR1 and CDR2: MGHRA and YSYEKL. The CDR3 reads CASSAGLYNEQFF. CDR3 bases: TGCGCCAGCAGCGCCGGACTTTACAATGAGCAGTTCTTC.

The CDR3 protein is CASSSGTGRFYEQYF. In DNA, the CDR3 is TGTGCCAGCAGCTCCGGGACAGGGAGATTCTACGAGCAGTACTTC. V is TRBV6-5 and J is TRBJ2-7; TRBD1 agrees at 9 bases. Trimming took 6 bases from V and 3 from J; bases not matched to a gene: 9. The CDR3 spans 15 residues. CDR1 and CDR2 from the germline V gene are MNHEY and SVGAGI.

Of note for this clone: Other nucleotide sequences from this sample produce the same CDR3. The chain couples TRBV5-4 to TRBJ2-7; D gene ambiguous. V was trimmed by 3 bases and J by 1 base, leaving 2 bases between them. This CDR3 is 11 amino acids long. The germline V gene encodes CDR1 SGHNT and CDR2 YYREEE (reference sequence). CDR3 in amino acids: CASSSSYEQYF. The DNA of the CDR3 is TGTGCCAGCAGCTCTTCCTACGAGCAGTACTTC.

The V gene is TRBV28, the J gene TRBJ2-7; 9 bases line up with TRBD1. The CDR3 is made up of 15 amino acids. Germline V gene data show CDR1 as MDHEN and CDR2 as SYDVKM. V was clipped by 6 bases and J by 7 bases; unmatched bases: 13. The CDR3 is CASRGTGTGMKEQYF. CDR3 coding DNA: TGTGCCAGCAGGGGCACCGGGACAGGGATGAAGGAGCAGTACTTC.

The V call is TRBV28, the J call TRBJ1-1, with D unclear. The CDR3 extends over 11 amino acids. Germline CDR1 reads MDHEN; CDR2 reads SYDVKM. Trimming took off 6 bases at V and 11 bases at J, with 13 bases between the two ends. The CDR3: CASSPSGRAFF. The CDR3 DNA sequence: TGTGCCAGCAGCCCGTCCGGTCGGGCTTTCTTT.

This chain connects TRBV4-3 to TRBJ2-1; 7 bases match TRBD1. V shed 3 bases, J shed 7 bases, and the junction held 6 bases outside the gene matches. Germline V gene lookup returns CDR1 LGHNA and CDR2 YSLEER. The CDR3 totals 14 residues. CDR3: CASSQGPTGNEQFF. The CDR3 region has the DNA TGCGCCAGCAGCCAGGGCCCGACAGGGAATGAGCAGTTCTTC.

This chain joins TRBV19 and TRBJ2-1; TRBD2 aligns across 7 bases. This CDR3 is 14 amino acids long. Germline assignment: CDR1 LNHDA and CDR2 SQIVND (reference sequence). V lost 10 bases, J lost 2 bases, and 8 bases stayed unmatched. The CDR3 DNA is TGTGCCACCAATAGGGCGGGGGCCTACAATGAGCAGTTCTTC. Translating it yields CATNRAGAYNEQFF.

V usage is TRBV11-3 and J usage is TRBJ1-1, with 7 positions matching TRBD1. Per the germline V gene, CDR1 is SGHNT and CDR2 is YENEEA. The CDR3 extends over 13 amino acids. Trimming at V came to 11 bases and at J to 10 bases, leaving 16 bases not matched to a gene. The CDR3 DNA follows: TGTGCCGGGAACAGGGGATCCCTCCACCGAGCTTTCTTT. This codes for CAGNRGSLHRAFF.

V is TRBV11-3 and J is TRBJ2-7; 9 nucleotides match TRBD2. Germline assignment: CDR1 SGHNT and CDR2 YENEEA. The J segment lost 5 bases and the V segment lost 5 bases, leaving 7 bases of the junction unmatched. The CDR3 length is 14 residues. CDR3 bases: TGTGCCAGCAGCCTACGGACTAGCGAGAACGAGCAGTACTTC. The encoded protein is CASSLRTSENEQYF.

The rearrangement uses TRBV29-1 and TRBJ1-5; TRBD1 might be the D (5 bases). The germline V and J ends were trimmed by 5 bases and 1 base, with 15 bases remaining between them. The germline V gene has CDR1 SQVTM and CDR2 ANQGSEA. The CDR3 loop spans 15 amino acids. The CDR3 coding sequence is TGCAGCGTTTCCGCAGGGTTAGGGAGCAATCAGCCCCAGCATTTT. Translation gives CSVSAGLGSNQPQHF.

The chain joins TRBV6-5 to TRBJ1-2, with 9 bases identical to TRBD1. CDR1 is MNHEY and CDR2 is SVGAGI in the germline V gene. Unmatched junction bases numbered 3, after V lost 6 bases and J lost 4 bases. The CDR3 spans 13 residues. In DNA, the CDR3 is TGTGCCAGCAGCCGGACAGGGGCCTATGGCTACACCTTC. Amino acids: CASSRTGAYGYTF.

The CDR3 DNA reads TGTGCCAGCAGCAAGAAATCCCTCGGACAGGGCGGTGGCTACACCTTC. Protein product: CASSKKSLGQGGGYTF. The rearrangement uses TRBV21-1 and TRBJ1-2; TRBD1 is the table's D call and was not checked against the DNA. TRBV21-1 is a listed pseudogene. This CDR3 has 16 residues.